The rows below give T cell receptor beta chains drawn from one sample of a study of blood T cell repertoires in COVID-19. TCRdb's copy holds only in-frame clones and misses some; the assay was immunoSEQ multiplex PCR. The table has 430,000 or so clones, 88% seen once. The specimen sequenced was PBMCs or T cells enriched from blood (not recorded which). The origin of the receptors is a middle-aged woman who had recovered from COVID-19. CDR3s include the opening cysteine and the closing phenylalanine or tryptophan. A D gene is named only where the DNA matches it firmly. Expanded clones are given a class, and other clones once, few, many or no size at all.

>TRBJ2-1|TRBV18|-|-|14
CASSRQDSYNEQFF
TGTGCCAGCTCCCGACAGGACTCCTACAATGAGCAGTTCTTC
>TRBJ2-1|TRBV7-2|-|-|13
CASSFTRDNEQFF
TGTGCCAGCAGCTTTACCAGGGACAATGAGCAGTTCTTC
>TRBJ2-7|TRBV23-1|-|-|14
CASITNREGNEQYF
TGCGCCAGCATTACAAACAGGGAAGGGAACGAGCAGTACTTC
>TRBJ1-2|TRBV5-1|-|-|13
CASSSDYNYGYTF
TGCGCCAGCAGCTCGGACTATAACTATGGCTACACCTTC
>TRBJ2-7|TRBV9|TRBD2|once|15
CASSAGAGFTYEQYF
TGTGCCAGCAGCGCCGGAGCGGGGTTTACCTACGAGCAGTACTTC
>TRBJ1-2|TRBV5-1|TRBD1|-|14
CASSPPDRGPGYTF
TGCGCCAGCAGCCCACCCGACAGGGGTCCGGGCTACACCTTC
>TRBJ2-1|TRBV9|TRBD2|-|15
CASSASGREDNEQFF
TGTGCCAGCAGCGCTAGCGGGAGGGAGGACAATGAGCAGTTCTTC
>TRBJ1-2|TRBV4-2|-|-|14
CASSPTTGRDGYTF
TGTGCCAGCAGCCCCACAACAGGGAGAGATGGCTACACCTTC
>TRBJ1-1|TRBV2|-|once|12
CAIETGNTEAFF
TGTGCCATAGAAACAGGGAACACTGAAGCTTTCTTT
>TRBJ2-2|TRBV4-3|-|-|16
CASSQLTGSNTGELFF
TGCGCCAGCAGCCAACTGACAGGTTCGAACACCGGGGAGCTGTTTTTT
>TRBJ1-3|TRBV19|-|-|15
CASSILAGAGNTIYF
TGTGCCAGTAGTATCTTGGCAGGGGCTGGAAACACCATATATTTT
>TRBJ1-2|TRBV4-3|TRBD1|-|19
CASSQDGGMGQGAWYGYTF
TGCGCCAGCAGCCAAGATGGGGGGATGGGGCAGGGGGCCTGGTATGGCTACACCTTC
>TRBJ2-1|TRBV6-5|-|-|15
CASSYTREAYNEQFF
TGTGCCAGCAGTTACACCAGGGAGGCCTACAATGAGCAGTTCTTC
>TRBJ1-3|TRBV7-9|-|-|13
CATLNGSGNTIYF
TGTGCCACGCTTAACGGCTCTGGAAACACCATATATTTT
>TRBJ2-7|TRBV11-2|TRBD2|-|15
CASSLLAGAPSEQYF
TGTGCCAGCAGCCTGCTAGCGGGAGCCCCCTCCGAGCAGTACTTC
>TRBJ1-4|TRBV7-9|-|-|15
CASSSRTQTNEKLFF
TGTGCCAGCAGCTCGAGGACACAGACTAATGAAAAACTGTTTTTT
>TRBJ2-7|TRBV30|-|few|12
CAWSRDRYEQYF
TGTGCCTGGAGTCGTGACAGATACGAGCAGTACTTC
>TRBJ2-2|TRBV19|-|-|14
CASSITPGDGELFF
TGTGCCAGTAGTATAACCCCAGGGGACGGGGAGCTGTTTTTT
>TRBJ1-5|TRBV23-1|TRBD1|-|16
CASSQTGQLSNQPQHF
TGCGCCAGCAGTCAGACGGGACAGCTTAGCAATCAGCCCCAGCATTTT
>TRBJ2-5|TRBV6-5|-|-|14
CASRRGSLQETQYF
TGTGCCAGCAGGAGGGGGAGCTTACAAGAGACCCAGTACTTC
>TRBJ1-6|TRBV4-1|-|-|16
CASSQDLGGVPFPLHF
TGCGCCAGCAGCCAAGATCTCGGCGGGGTACCTTTTCCCCTCCACTTT
>TRBJ1-2|TRBV5-1|TRBD1|few|15
CASSPRTGIVGGYTF
TGCGCCAGCAGCCCACGGACAGGGATTGTGGGTGGCTACACCTTC
>TRBJ1-1|TRBV5-8|-|-|16
CASRLAGPRDMPEAFF
TGTGCCAGCAGGCTGGCCGGGCCTCGGGATATGCCTGAAGCTTTCTTT
>TRBJ2-4|TRBV27|TRBD1|-|15
CASSSGQGSGNIQYF
TGTGCCAGCAGTTCGGGACAGGGTAGCGGAAACATTCAGTACTTC
>TRBJ2-1|TRBV11-2|-|-|14
CASSSSGTHNEQFF
TGTGCCAGCAGCTCGTCCGGGACTCACAATGAGCAGTTCTTC
>TRBJ2-3|TRBV10-3|TRBD2|once|16
CAISETSGTTTDTQYF
TGTGCCATCAGTGAGACTAGCGGGACAACCACAGATACGCAGTATTTT
>TRBJ2-7|TRBV3-1/TRBV3-2|-|-|16
CASSLRRGAEFDEQYF
TGTGCCAGCAGCCTTCGGCGGGGCGCAGAGTTCGACGAGCAGTACTTC
>TRBJ2-7|TRBV2|TRBD1|-|14
CASNLDRGVHEQYF
TGTGCCAGCAACTTAGACAGGGGAGTACACGAGCAGTACTTC
>TRBJ1-1|TRBV11-2|TRBD1|once|16
CASSLRGQAANTEAFF
TGTGCCAGCAGCTTACGGGGACAGGCAGCGAACACTGAAGCTTTCTTT